This note documents a single T cell receptor (beta chain) sequence. Its target is unknown. The data were obtained in a study of metastatic and nonmetastatic thyroid tumors. Study-wide results and caveats: It was reported that TCR beta diversity was significantly higher in malignant thyroid tumors than benign nodules, in blood and tumor.

As handled by the study authors: For papillary thyroid cancer, a distant-metastasis classifier was constructed from CDR3 differences observed across clinicopathological groups. TCRdb re-clonotyped the PCR reads via MiXCR. These V and J calls originate from TCRdb's pipeline instead of the authors' own analysis. The data show about 69,000 clones, with 11% to 15% seen just once and over 6.5% held by the top ten. Among the patients, none had received any treatment before thyroid surgery. Trimming cost V 3 bases and J 0 bases, with 9 bases left between them. The length of the CDR3 is 14 residues. The V gene's germline CDR1 is SGHDT and CDR2 YYEEEE.

The sequenced sample consisted of blood. The sequence derives from a male donor with papillary thyroid cancer or a benign thyroid nodule (not recorded which). Some clones in this sample may be carry-over from other donors' samples. V usage is TRBV5-6 and J usage is TRBJ2-5; D could derive from TRBD1 or TRBD2 (6 bases each). The CDR3 nucleotides read TGTGCCAGCAGCTGGCGGGACAACCAAGAGACCCAGTACTTC. Protein product: CASSWRDNQETQYF.